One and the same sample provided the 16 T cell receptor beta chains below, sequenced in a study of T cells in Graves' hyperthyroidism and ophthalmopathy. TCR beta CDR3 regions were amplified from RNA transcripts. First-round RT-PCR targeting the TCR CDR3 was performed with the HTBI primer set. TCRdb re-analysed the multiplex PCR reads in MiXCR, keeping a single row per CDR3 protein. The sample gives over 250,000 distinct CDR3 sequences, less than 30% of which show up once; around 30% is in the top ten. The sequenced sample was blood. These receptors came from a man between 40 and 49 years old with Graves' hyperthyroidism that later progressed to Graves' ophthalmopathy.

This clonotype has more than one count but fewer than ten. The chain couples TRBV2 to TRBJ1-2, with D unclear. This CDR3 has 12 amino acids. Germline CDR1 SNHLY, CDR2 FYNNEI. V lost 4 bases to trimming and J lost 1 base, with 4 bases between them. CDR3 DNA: TGTGCCAGCAGTGTGGTTAACTATGGCTACACCTTC. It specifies CASSVVNYGYTF.

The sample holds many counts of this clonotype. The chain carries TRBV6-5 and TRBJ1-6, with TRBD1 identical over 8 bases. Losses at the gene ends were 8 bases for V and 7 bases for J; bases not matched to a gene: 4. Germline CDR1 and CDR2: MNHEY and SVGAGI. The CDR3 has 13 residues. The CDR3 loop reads CASGGQANSPLHF. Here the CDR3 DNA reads TGTGCCAGCGGGGGACAGGCGAATTCACCCCTCCACTTT.

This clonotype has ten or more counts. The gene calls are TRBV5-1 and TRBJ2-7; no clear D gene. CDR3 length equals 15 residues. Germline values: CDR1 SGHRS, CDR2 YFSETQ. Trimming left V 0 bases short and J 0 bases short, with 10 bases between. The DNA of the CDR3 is TGCGCCAGCAGCTTGGGGAGAGGCGGCTCCTACGAGCAGTACTTC. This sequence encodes CASSLGRGGSYEQYF.

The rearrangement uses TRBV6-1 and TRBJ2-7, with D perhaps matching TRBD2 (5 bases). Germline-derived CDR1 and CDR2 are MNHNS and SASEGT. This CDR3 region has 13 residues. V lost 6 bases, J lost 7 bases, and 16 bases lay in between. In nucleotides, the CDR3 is TGTGCCAGCAGCAGACAACCCTCGGGGGAGCAGTACTTC. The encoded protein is CASSRQPSGEQYF.

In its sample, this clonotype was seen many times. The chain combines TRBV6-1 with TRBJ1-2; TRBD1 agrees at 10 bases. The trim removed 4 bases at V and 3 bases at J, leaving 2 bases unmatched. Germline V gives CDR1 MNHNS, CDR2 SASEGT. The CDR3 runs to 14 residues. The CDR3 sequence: CASSAGTGDYGYTF. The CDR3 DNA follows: TGTGCCAGCAGTGCGGGGACAGGGGACTATGGCTACACCTTC.

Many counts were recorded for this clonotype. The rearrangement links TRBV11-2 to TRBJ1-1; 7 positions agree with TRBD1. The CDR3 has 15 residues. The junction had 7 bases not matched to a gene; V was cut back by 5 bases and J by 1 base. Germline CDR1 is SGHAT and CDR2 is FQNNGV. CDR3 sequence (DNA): TGTGCCAGCAGCCCTCGGTCAGGGGGGAACACTGAAGCTTTCTTT. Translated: CASSPRSGGNTEAFF.

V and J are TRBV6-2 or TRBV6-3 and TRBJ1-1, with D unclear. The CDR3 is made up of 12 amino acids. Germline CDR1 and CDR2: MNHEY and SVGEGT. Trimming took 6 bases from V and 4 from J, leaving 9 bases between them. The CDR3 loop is CASRMVSTEAFF. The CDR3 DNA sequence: TGTGCCAGCAGGATGGTGAGCACTGAAGCTTTCTTT.

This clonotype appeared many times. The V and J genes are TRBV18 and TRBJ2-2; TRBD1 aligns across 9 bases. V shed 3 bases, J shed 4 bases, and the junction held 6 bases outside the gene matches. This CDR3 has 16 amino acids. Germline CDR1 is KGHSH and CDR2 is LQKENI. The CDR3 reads CASSPGTGLTTGELFF. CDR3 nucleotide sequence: TGTGCCAGCTCACCGGGGACAGGGTTGACCACCGGGGAGCTGTTTTTT.

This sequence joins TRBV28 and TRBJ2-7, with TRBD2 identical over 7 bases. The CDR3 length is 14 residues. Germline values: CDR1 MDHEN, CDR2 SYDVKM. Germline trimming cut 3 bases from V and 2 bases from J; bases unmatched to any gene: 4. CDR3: CASSLPSGAYEQYF. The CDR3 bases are TGTGCCAGCAGTTTGCCTAGCGGAGCCTACGAGCAGTACTTC. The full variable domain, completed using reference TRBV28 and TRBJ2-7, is DVKVTQSSRYLVKRTGEKVFLECVQDMDHENMFWYRQDPGLGLRLIYFSYDVKMKEKGDIPEGYSVSREKKERFSLILESASTNQTSMYLCASSLPSGAYEQYFGPGTRLTVT.

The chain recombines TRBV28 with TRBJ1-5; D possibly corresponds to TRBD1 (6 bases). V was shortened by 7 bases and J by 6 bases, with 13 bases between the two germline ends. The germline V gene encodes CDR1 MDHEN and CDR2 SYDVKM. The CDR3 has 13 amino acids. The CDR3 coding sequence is TGTGCCAGCAAAACAGGGTTCGCTCAGCCCCAGCATTTT. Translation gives CASKTGFAQPQHF.

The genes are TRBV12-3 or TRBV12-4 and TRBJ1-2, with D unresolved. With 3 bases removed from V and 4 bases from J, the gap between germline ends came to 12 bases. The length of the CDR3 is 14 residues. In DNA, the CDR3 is TGTGCCAGCAGTTTTGGGGTGGAGGTCTATGGCTACACCTTC. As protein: CASSFGVEVYGYTF.

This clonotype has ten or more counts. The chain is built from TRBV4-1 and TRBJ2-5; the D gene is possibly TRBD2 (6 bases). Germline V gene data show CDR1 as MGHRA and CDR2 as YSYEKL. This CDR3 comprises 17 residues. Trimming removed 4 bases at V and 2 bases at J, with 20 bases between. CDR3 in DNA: TGCGCCAGCAGCCCCTGGGAGAGGGGAGGTGTACAAGAGACCCAGTACTTC. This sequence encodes CASSPWERGGVQETQYF.

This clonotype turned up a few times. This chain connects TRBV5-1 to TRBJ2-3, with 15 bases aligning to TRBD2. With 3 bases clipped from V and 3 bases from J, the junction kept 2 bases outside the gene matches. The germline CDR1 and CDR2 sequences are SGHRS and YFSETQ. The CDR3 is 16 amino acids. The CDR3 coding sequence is TGCGCCAGCAGCTGGACTAGCGGGAGGGTTACAGATACGCAGTATTTT. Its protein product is CASSWTSGRVTDTQYF.

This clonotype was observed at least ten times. Written as DNA, the CDR3 is TGTGCCAGCAGTTCTGAATTGTATGGCTACACCTTC. It specifies CASSSELYGYTF. The chain combines TRBV12-3 or TRBV12-4 with TRBJ1-2; D gene ambiguous. The length of the CDR3 is 12 residues. The V end lost 4 bases, the J end lost 5 bases, and 8 bases lay between the germline ends.

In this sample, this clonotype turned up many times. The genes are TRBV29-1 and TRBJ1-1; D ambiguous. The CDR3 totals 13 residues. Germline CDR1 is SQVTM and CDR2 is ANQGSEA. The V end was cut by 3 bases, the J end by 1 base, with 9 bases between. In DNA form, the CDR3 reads TGCAGCGTTGAGCAGCAGCAGAACACTGAAGCTTTCTTT. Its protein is CSVEQQQNTEAFF.

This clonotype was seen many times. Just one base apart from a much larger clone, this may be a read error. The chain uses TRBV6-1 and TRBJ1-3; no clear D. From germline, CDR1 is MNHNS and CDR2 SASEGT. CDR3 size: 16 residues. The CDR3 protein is CTSSEGLLTSGNTIYF. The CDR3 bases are TGTACCAGCAGTGAAGGGCTGCTTACCTCTGGAAACACCATATATTTT.